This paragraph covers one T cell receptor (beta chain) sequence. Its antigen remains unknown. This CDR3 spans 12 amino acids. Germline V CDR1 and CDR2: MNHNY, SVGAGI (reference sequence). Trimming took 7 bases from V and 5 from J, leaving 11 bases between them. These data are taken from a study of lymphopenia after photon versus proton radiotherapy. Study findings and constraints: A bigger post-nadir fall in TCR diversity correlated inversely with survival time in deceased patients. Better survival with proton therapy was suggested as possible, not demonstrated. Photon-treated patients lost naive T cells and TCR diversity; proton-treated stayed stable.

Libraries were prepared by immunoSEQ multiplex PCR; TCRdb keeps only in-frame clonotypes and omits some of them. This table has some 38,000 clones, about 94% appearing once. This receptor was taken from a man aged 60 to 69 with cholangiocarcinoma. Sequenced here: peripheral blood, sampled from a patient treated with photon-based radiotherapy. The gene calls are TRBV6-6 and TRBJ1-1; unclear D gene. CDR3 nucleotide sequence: TGTGCCAGCATCCACGGCGTGACTGAAGCTTTCTTT. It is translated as CASIHGVTEAFF.